This TCR beta chain is drawn from a study of glioma-infiltrating T cells after dendritic cell vaccination. Trimming removed 6 bases at V and 5 bases at J, with 19 bases between. The CDR3 is 14 amino acids. In germline, CDR1 is SQVTM, CDR2 ANQGSEA. The primer mix had 60 V beta and 13 J beta primers. Using immunoSEQ multiplex PCR, the repertoire was profiled, and TCRdb retains in-frame clones only, with some absent. The data show roughly 100,000 clones, more than 75% seen once. The sequence was obtained from a human donor with glioblastoma. The sequenced sample was blood, obtained before dendritic cell vaccination. This rearrangement joins TRBV29-1 to TRBJ1-1; D may be TRBD1 (5 bases). CDR3 nucleotide sequence: TGCAGCGTCCGACTCCGTGAACCAGGGACTGAAGCTTTCTTT. It specifies CSVRLREPGTEAFF.